The following is a T cell receptor beta chain sequence with its context. The antigen remains unidentified. The data originate from a study of OX40 agonist ivuxolimab in advanced cancers. Study overall: Aged roughly 23 to 80 with a mean of approximately 60 years, they were around 83% male.

Germline assignment: CDR1 KGHSH and CDR2 LQKENI. This CDR3 region has 13 residues. After removal of 6 bases from V and 4 bases from J, the junction contained 4 bases not matched to a gene. Sequencing was performed with immunoSEQ multiplex PCR; in TCRdb, only in-frame clones are kept and a portion is missing. The sample consists of roughly 40,000 clones, 70% to 90% of them appearing once. Autoimmune disease history or systemic immunosuppression meant exclusion. Study-wide findings and caveats: The mean number of expanded clones was higher in CD8+ T cells than in CD4+.

This TCR was sampled from an adult with an advanced solid tumor such as melanoma, head and neck, liver or kidney cancer. The specimen comprised CD4+ or CD8+ T cells sorted from blood, sampled in a trial of the OX40 agonist ivuxolimab. The chain links TRBV18 to TRBJ2-7; 9 bases line up with TRBD2. The CDR3 loop is CASSEAGGYEQYF. The CDR3 DNA is TGTGCCAGCTCGGAGGCGGGGGGGTACGAGCAGTACTTC.